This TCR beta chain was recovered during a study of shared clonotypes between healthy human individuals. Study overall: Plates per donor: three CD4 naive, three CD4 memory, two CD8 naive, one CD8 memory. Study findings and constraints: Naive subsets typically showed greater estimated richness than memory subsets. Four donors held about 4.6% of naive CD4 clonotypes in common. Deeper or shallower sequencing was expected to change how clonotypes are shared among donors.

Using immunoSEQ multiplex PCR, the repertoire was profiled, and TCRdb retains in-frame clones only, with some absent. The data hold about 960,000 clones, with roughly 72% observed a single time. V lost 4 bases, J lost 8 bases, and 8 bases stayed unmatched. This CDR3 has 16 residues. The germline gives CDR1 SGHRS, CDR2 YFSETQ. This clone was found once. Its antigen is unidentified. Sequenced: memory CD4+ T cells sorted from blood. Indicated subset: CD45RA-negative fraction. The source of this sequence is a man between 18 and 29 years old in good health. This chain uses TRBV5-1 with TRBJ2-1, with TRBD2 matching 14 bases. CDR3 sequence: CASSSLSTSGGDEQFF. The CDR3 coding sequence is TGCGCCAGCAGCAGCCTCTCGACTAGCGGGGGGGATGAGCAGTTCTTC.